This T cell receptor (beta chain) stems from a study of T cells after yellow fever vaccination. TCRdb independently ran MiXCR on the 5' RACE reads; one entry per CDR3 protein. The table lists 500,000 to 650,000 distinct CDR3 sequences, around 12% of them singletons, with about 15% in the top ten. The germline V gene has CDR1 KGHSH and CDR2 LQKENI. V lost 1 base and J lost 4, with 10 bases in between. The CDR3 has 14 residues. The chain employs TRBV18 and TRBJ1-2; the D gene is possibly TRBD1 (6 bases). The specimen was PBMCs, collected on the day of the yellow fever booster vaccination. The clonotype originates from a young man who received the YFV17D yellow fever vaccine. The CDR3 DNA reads TGTGCCAGCTCACCACAGGGGGAGGTCTATGGCTACACCTTC. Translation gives CASSPQGEVYGYTF.